The T cell receptor beta chain described here comes from a study of T cell repertoires in cytomegalovirus infection. Study-level background: HLA-B-restricted CMV epitopes that are well studied, plus recently identified HLA-C-restricted ones, were used by the study. Public signatures in TCR beta pointed to CMV infection and matching HLA type. General study results and limits: Dominant in the ex vivo response were TCR beta clonotypes restricted by HLA-C and specific for CMV.

This clonotype was observed a handful of times. The antigen remains unidentified. TCRdb called the reads again in MiXCR, with one record for every CDR3 protein. The table shows roughly 990,000 distinct CDR3 sequences, with roughly a third occurring only once. This CDR3 contains 15 residues. Germline-derived CDR1 and CDR2 are MDHEN and SYDVKM. V trimming: 6 bases; J trimming: 7 bases; junction bases outside the gene matches: 9. V usage is TRBV28 and J usage is TRBJ1-6; 7 bases match TRBD1. The clonotype comes from a human donor in good health (CMV status not recorded). Some clones in this sample may be carry-over from other donors' samples. The sequences come from cultured CD8+ T cells from PBMCs, collected from culture after CMV antigen stimulation. In DNA form, the CDR3 reads TGTGCCAGCAGCCGCTTGAGGGGGCCGAATTCACCCCTCCACTTT. Its translation is CASSRLRGPNSPLHF.